Shown below are 21 T cell receptor beta chains from a single sample sequenced in a study of blood T cell repertoires in COVID-19. This table comes from immunoSEQ multiplex PCR, and its TCRdb copy is limited to in-frame clones, with some not included. The data hold about 130,000 clones, with 80% observed a single time. The sequencing sample was made of peripheral blood. The origin of the receptors is a man aged 65 to 85 with acute or convalescent COVID-19.

This sequence joins TRBV2 and TRBJ2-3, with 8 bases identical to TRBD2. The germline V gene encodes CDR1 SNHLY and CDR2 FYNNEI. V gave up 8 bases and J gave up 2 bases; unmatched junction bases: 3. This CDR3 is 13 amino acids long. CDR3 loop: CASFGLATDTQYF. The CDR3 nucleotides read TGTGCCAGCTTTGGACTAGCCACAGATACGCAGTATTTT.

This clone is a singleton in its sample. The V call is TRBV2, the J call TRBJ2-3, with 11 nucleotides matching TRBD1. The germline V gene encodes CDR1 SNHLY and CDR2 FYNNEI. The V gene end was trimmed by 11 bases and the J gene end by 2 bases; junction bases not matched to a gene: 6. The CDR3 totals 14 residues. The CDR3 here is CAGGQGVFTDTQYF. The DNA of the CDR3 is TGTGCCGGGGGACAGGGGGTATTCACAGATACGCAGTATTTT.

In nucleotides, the CDR3 is TGTGCCAGCGGGCGGGACAGGGCTCGCACAGATACGCAGTATTTT. It encodes CASGRDRARTDTQYF. This rearrangement joins TRBV5-5 to TRBJ2-3, with 9 bases matching TRBD1. The junction had 7 bases not matched to a gene; V was cut back by 7 bases and J by 1 base. Germline assignment: CDR1 SGHKS and CDR2 YYEKEE (reference sequence). The CDR3 contains 15 residues.

The V call is TRBV6-5, the J call TRBJ2-3; weak D call: TRBD2 (7 bases). Between the trimmed V and J ends, which lost 5 bases and 2 bases, there was a span of 8 bases. From germline, CDR1 is MNHEY and CDR2 SVGAGI. This CDR3 is 13 amino acids long. The CDR3 reads CASSRGATDTQYF. The CDR3 nucleotides are TGTGCCAGCAGTCGGGGGGCCACAGATACGCAGTATTTT.

The rearrangement uses TRBV11-2 and TRBJ1-4; D ambiguous. CDR3 length: 13 residues. The V gene lost 1 base and the J gene lost 12 bases, with 12 bases spanning the gap. CDR1 and CDR2 (germline): SGHAT, FQNNGV. CDR3 DNA sequence: TGTGCCAGCAGCTTAGCCCCCAGTCTCCAACTGTTTTTT. Encoded protein: CASSLAPSLQLFF.

This rearrangement joins TRBV23-1 to TRBJ2-7; 8 bases match TRBD1. TRBV23-1 is known as an ORF, though its function is uncertain. CDR3 length: 13 amino acids. Unmatched junction bases numbered 4, after V lost 7 bases and J lost 2 bases. The CDR3 is CASTQTGAYEQYF. As DNA, the CDR3 is TGCGCCAGCACTCAGACAGGGGCCTACGAGCAGTACTTC.

The rearrangement links TRBV6-4 to TRBJ1-6; D is uncertain. The CDR3 spans 14 residues. Trimming removed 8 bases from V and 7 bases from J, with 15 bases in between. Germline assignment: CDR1 MRHNA and CDR2 SNTAGT. CDR3 DNA sequence: TGTGCCAGCGCCGGACTAGCCGGGAATTCACCCCTCCACTTT. Translated: CASAGLAGNSPLHF.

This clone came up once. This chain links TRBV2 with TRBJ1-5; D gene ambiguous. Germline V gives CDR1 SNHLY, CDR2 FYNNEI. Trimming pared 2 bases from V and 6 bases from J, leaving 11 bases between. There are 14 residues in the CDR3. CDR3 region: CASSEMAEPQPQHF. CDR3 coding DNA: TGTGCCAGCAGTGAAATGGCAGAACCTCAGCCCCAGCATTTT. The whole variable domain, remainder taken from reference TRBV2 and TRBJ1-5, is EPEVTQTPSHQVTQMGQEVILRCVPISNHLYFYWYRQILGQKVEFLVSFYNNEISEKSEIFDDQFSVERPDGSNFTLKIRSTKLEDSAMYFCASSEMAEPQPQHFGDGTRLSIL.

The rearrangement links TRBV5-1 to TRBJ2-1, with TRBD2 matching 11 bases. Germline lookup yields CDR1 SGHRS and CDR2 YFSETQ. There are 15 residues in the CDR3. Trimming removed 4 bases from V and 9 bases from J; junction bases left unmatched: 9. The CDR3: CASSEGLAVQIEQFF. DNA of the CDR3: TGCGCCAGCAGCGAGGGACTAGCGGTACAAATTGAGCAGTTCTTC. Supplemented by reference TRBV5-1 and TRBJ2-1, the full variable domain reads KAGVTQTPRYLIKTRGQQVTLSCSPISGHRSVSWYQQTPGQGLQFLFEYFSETQRNKGNFPGRFSGRQFSNSRSEMNVSTLELGDSALYLCASSEGLAVQIEQFFGPGTRLTVL.

This clone was picked up a small number of times. The rearrangement joins TRBV28 to TRBJ1-2; D unresolved. Trimming removed 3 bases at V and 4 bases at J, with 9 bases between. This CDR3 contains 13 residues. Germline V gene sequence: CDR1 MDHEN, CDR2 SYDVKM. The CDR3 DNA is TGTGCCAGCAGTTTCTCGGTGATCTATGGCTACACCTTC. It is translated as CASSFSVIYGYTF.

The rearrangement uses TRBV10-3 and TRBJ2-4, with 7 positions matching TRBD1. The germline gives CDR1 ENHRY, CDR2 SYGVKD. The CDR3 consists of 17 residues. After removal of 2 bases from V and 0 bases from J, the junction contained 7 bases not matched to a gene. The CDR3 DNA is TGTGCCATCAGTGAGACGGGGACAGAATTAGCCAAAAACATTCAGTACTTC. Encoded protein: CAISETGTELAKNIQYF.

The gene calls are TRBV6-1 and TRBJ1-2; maybe TRBD1 (5 bases). The CDR3 contains 13 residues. Germline-derived CDR1 and CDR2 are MNHNS and SASEGT. V lost 2 bases and J 6 bases, leaving 10 bases between the germline ends. The CDR3 sequence is CASSEQGVDGYTF. Here the CDR3 DNA reads TGTGCCAGCAGTGAACAGGGTGTGGATGGCTACACCTTC.

The chain is built from TRBV27 and TRBJ1-5; D is possibly TRBD1 (6 bases). The CDR3 sequence is 14 residues long. V gave up 6 bases and J gave up 11 bases, with 20 bases separating them. Germline lookup yields CDR1 MNHEY and CDR2 SMNVEV (reference sequence). In nucleotides, the CDR3 is TGTGCCAGCAGCTTACGGGGGGGGGCTAAGTCCCAGCATTTT. This translates into CASSLRGGAKSQHF.

This clone was seen a few times. This chain connects TRBV7-8 to TRBJ1-1; no reliable D call. Trimming shortened V by 7 bases and J by 3 bases, and 12 bases separated the two germline ends. This CDR3 has 13 residues. From germline, CDR1 is SGHVS and CDR2 FQNEAQ. CDR3 region: CASTQSSDTEAFF. CDR3 coding DNA: TGTGCCAGCACCCAGAGTAGCGACACTGAAGCTTTCTTT. Variable domain in full (rest from reference TRBV7-8 and TRBJ1-1): GAGVSQSPRYKVAKRGQDVALRCDPISGHVSLFWYQQALGQGPEFLTYFQNEAQLDKSGLPSDRFFAERPEGSVSTLKIQRTQQEDSAVYLCASTQSSDTEAFFGQGTRLTVV.

This clone appeared a few times. The chain employs TRBV9 and TRBJ2-7; the match to TRBD2 covers 12 bases. The germline gives CDR1 SGDLS, CDR2 YYNGEE. The V segment lost 0 bases and the J segment 1 base; nucleotides outside the gene matches: 5. The CDR3 covers 17 residues. The CDR3 here is CASSVGGLAGSSYEQYF. CDR3 in DNA: TGTGCCAGCAGCGTAGGGGGACTAGCGGGCTCTTCCTACGAGCAGTACTTC.

The chain uses TRBV10-3 and TRBJ2-5; D gene uncertain. Germline values: CDR1 ENHRY, CDR2 SYGVKD. Trimming stripped 3 bases from V and 5 bases from J, with 4 bases between. This CDR3 is built from 11 residues. The CDR3 spells CAISEAETQYF. As DNA, the CDR3 is TGTGCCATCAGTGAAGCGGAGACCCAGTACTTC.

The V call is TRBV18, the J call TRBJ1-1; 7 nucleotides agree with TRBD1. The J segment lost 1 base and the V segment lost 5 bases, leaving 7 bases of the junction unmatched. The germline V gene has CDR1 KGHSH and CDR2 LQKENI. CDR3 length: 15 amino acids. For the CDR3, the DNA is TGTGCCAGCTCATCTTACGGGACAGAGAACACTGAAGCTTTCTTT. Amino acids: CASSSYGTENTEAFF.

This sequence joins TRBV4-1 and TRBJ1-6, with D perhaps TRBD1 (6 bases). Germline CDR1 and CDR2: MGHRA and YSYEKL. This CDR3 comprises 17 residues. Trimming pared 1 base from V and 9 bases from J, leaving 19 bases between. CDR3 coding DNA: TGCGCCAGCAGCCAAGGGTTGGGAGCAGGGGAATTTTCACCCCTCCACTTT. This codes for CASSQGLGAGEFSPLHF.

A note on this clone: This could be a read error, since a much larger clone is one nucleotide away. Other DNA sequences in the sample encode the same CDR3. The J gene is TRBJ2-3, the V gene TRBV6-6; TRBD1 aligns across 10 bases. The CDR3 extends over 15 amino acids. Unmatched junction bases numbered 5, after V lost 6 bases and J lost 2 bases. Germline loops: CDR1 MNHNY, CDR2 SVGAGI (reference sequence). The CDR3 DNA is TGTGCCAGCAGCCCCGGGACAGGGGTCACAGATACGCAGTATTTT. The encoded protein is CASSPGTGVTDTQYF.

This chain connects TRBV10-3 to TRBJ2-5; 11 bases match TRBD1. V dropped 8 bases and J dropped 5; count of bases not matched to a gene: 4. The CDR3 spans 13 residues. Germline CDR1 is ENHRY and CDR2 is SYGVKD. The CDR3 nucleotides are TGTGCCATCGGACAGGGGGCGGCGGAGACCCAGTACTTC. Translated: CAIGQGAAETQYF.

The V gene is TRBV4-1, the J gene TRBJ2-3; D not resolved. Trimming stripped 4 bases from V and 2 bases from J, with 10 bases between. CDR3 length equals 14 residues. The germline CDR1 and CDR2 sequences are MGHRA and YSYEKL. CDR3 region: CASSLFSYTDTQYF. As DNA, the CDR3 is TGCGCCAGCAGCCTTTTTAGCTACACAGATACGCAGTATTTT.